Below, 19 T cell receptor beta chains from the same sample are listed, as sequenced in a study of long-term antiretroviral therapy in people with HIV. It was version v3.0 of the immunoSEQ assay that was run at survey level. Assay used: immunoSEQ multiplex PCR; TCRdb lists only in-frame clones, some missing. Among tens of thousands of clones listed, 82% were seen once. Sequenced material: unsorted PBMCs, taken 0.8 years before starting antiretroviral therapy. Every receptor here comes from a man younger than 30 with HIV.

The chain employs TRBV9 and TRBJ2-5, with D hard to call. Trimming cost V 4 bases and J 5 bases, with 15 bases left between them. Germline loops: CDR1 SGDLS, CDR2 YYNGEE. CDR3 length equals 14 residues. The DNA of the CDR3 is TGTGCCAGCAGCTTGCGCACAGCTGGGGAGACCCAGTACTTC. Translated, it gives CASSLRTAGETQYF.

V and J are TRBV19 and TRBJ2-5; the D gene could be TRBD1 or TRBD2 (5 bases each). Germline CDR1 is LNHDA and CDR2 is SQIVND (reference sequence). The CDR3 contains 16 residues. Trimming cost V 1 base and J 1 base, with 13 bases left between them. CDR3 DNA: TGTGCCAGTAGTATAGGGGGCGGGTCCTCCCAAGAGACCCAGTACTTC. Its protein is CASSIGGGSSQETQYF.

The chain combines TRBV5-1 with TRBJ1-3; D possibly corresponds to TRBD1 (6 bases). The ends were cut back, 3 bases at V and 3 bases at J, with 13 bases in the middle. Germline V gene data show CDR1 as SGHRS and CDR2 as YFSETQ. The CDR3 contains 15 residues. CDR3 DNA sequence: TGCGCCAGCAGCTCTAGGGGGGGCGGTGGAAACACCATATATTTT. It encodes CASSSRGGGGNTIYF.

The J gene is TRBJ1-4, the V gene TRBV2, with D unresolved. The V gene's germline CDR1 is SNHLY and CDR2 FYNNEI. V lost 6 bases and J lost 8, with 7 bases in between. This CDR3 spans 11 amino acids. The CDR3, as DNA: TGTGCCAGCAGGGAGGCCGAAAAACTGTTTTTT. Residues: CASREAEKLFF.

This clone was counted a few times. J is TRBJ2-2 and V is TRBV4-2, with D perhaps assigned TRBD1 or TRBD2 (5 bases each). CDR3 length: 15 amino acids. Germline values: CDR1 LGHNA, CDR2 YNFKEQ. The V end lost 4 bases, the J end lost 2 bases, and 11 bases lay between the germline ends. The CDR3 reads CASSREGTNTGELFF. The CDR3 DNA follows: TGTGCCAGCAGCCGTGAGGGGACCAACACCGGGGAGCTGTTTTTT.

This clone was detected only once. This specimen includes other DNA sequences encoding the same CDR3. V usage is TRBV19 and J usage is TRBJ1-1; the D is unclear. The CDR3 loop spans 13 amino acids. The V and J ends lost 2 bases and 2 bases respectively, with 6 bases between them. Germline lookup yields CDR1 LNHDA and CDR2 SQIVND (reference sequence). CDR3 bases: TGTGCCAGTAGTATAATTGGAAACACTGAAGCTTTCTTT. It codes for CASSIIGNTEAFF.

The chain combines TRBV4-3 with TRBJ2-7; D uncertain. The CDR3 covers 12 residues. Germline-derived CDR1 and CDR2 are LGHNA and YSLEER. The germline V and J ends were trimmed by 1 base and 5 bases, with 6 bases remaining between them. CDR3 DNA sequence: TGCGCCAGCAGCCAAGGGACCGACGAGCAGTACTTC. It is translated as CASSQGTDEQYF.

The chain employs TRBV18 and TRBJ2-2; tentatively, D is TRBD1 or TRBD2 (5 bases each). Germline V CDR1 and CDR2: KGHSH, LQKENI. The CDR3 is 14 residues long. V was trimmed by 6 bases and J by 2 bases, leaving 10 bases between them. The CDR3 is CASSRDLNTGELFF. The CDR3 region has the DNA TGTGCCAGCTCCCGGGACCTAAACACCGGGGAGCTGTTTTTT.

The V gene is TRBV18, the J gene TRBJ2-4; 7 bases align to TRBD1. Germline CDR1 KGHSH, CDR2 LQKENI. The CDR3 consists of 16 residues. The J segment lost 3 bases and the V segment lost 1 base, leaving 6 bases of the junction unmatched. The CDR3 DNA is TGTGCCAGCTCACCACTGAGGGGGCTAGGCAAAAACATTCAGTACTTC. Translating gives CASSPLRGLGKNIQYF.

This sequence joins TRBV29-1 and TRBJ2-2; D possibly corresponds to TRBD2 (6 bases). The germline V and J ends were trimmed by 7 bases and 0 bases, with 15 bases remaining between them. The CDR3 has 15 amino acids. CDR1 SQVTM and CDR2 ANQGSEA come from the germline V gene. CDR3 sequence reads: CSAIRAGANTGELFF. In DNA, the CDR3 is TGCAGCGCGATAAGAGCGGGTGCGAACACCGGGGAGCTGTTTTTT.

The table lists this clone with a few counts. This rearrangement joins TRBV30 to TRBJ2-5; the D is unclear. CDR3 length: 11 amino acids. Trimming shortened V by 4 bases and J by 10 bases, and 13 bases separated the two germline ends. Germline V CDR1 and CDR2: GTSNPN, SVGIG (reference sequence). This CDR3 is CAWTKGRDQYF. The CDR3 DNA sequence: TGTGCCTGGACCAAAGGAAGGGACCAGTACTTC.

The chain carries TRBV10-2 and TRBJ2-5; the D gene is possibly TRBD1 (5 bases). The germline V gene has CDR1 WSHSY and CDR2 SAAADI. This CDR3 spans 14 amino acids. The V gene lost 0 bases and the J gene lost 4 bases, with 9 bases spanning the gap. The CDR3 is CASSESTVGETQYF. CDR3 in DNA: TGCGCCAGCAGTGAGTCGACAGTGGGAGAGACCCAGTACTTC.

J is TRBJ2-7 and V is TRBV25-1, with D uncertain. The length of the CDR3 is 15 residues. The ends were cut back, 4 bases at V and 0 bases at J, with 13 bases in the middle. Looked up from germline, CDR1 is MGHDK and CDR2 is SYGVNS. Here the CDR3 DNA reads TGTGCCAGCAGTGGAGGTGGATCTTCCTCCTACGAGCAGTACTTC. Amino acid sequence: CASSGGGSSSYEQYF.

The chain is built from TRBV18 and TRBJ2-7; 9 bases match TRBD2. Germline-derived CDR1 and CDR2 are KGHSH and LQKENI. The J segment lost 0 bases and the V segment lost 2 bases, leaving 5 bases of the junction unmatched. CDR3 length: 16 residues. The CDR3 DNA is TGTGCCAGCTCACCAGTTGCAGCGGGAGGCTCCTACGAGCAGTACTTC. It is translated as CASSPVAAGGSYEQYF.

The chain employs TRBV25-1 and TRBJ1-6, with 10 bases identical to TRBD1. CDR1 and CDR2 from the germline V gene are MGHDK and SYGVNS. The CDR3 totals 15 residues. Trimming took 4 bases from V and 4 from J; bases not matched to a gene: 1. In DNA, the CDR3 is TGTGCCAGCAGTGGACAGGGGGCTTATAATTCACCCCTCCACTTT. This codes for CASSGQGAYNSPLHF.

This CDR3 is CASSFSGDEQFF. The CDR3, as DNA: TGCGCCAGCAGCTTCTCCGGAGATGAGCAGTTCTTC. The V and J genes are TRBV5-1 and TRBJ2-1; D is unclear. V was pared by 2 bases and J by 8 bases, with 8 bases between. In germline, CDR1 is SGHRS, CDR2 YFSETQ. This CDR3 region has 12 residues.

The chain has TRBV4-1 and TRBJ1-1; D ambiguous. From germline, CDR1 is MGHRA and CDR2 YSYEKL. V lost 1 base to trimming and J lost 1 base, with 10 bases between them. CDR3 length: 15 amino acids. The chain's CDR3 is CASSQVAGKNTEAFF. The CDR3 DNA reads as TGCGCCAGCAGCCAAGTTGCGGGAAAGAACACTGAAGCTTTCTTT.

The rearrangement joins TRBV7-8 to TRBJ1-6; 8 nucleotides agree with TRBD1. The CDR3 is 14 amino acids. V trimming: 2 bases; J trimming: 7 bases; junction bases outside the gene matches: 1. Germline V gene sequence: CDR1 SGHVS, CDR2 FQNEAQ. CDR3 coding DNA: TGTGCCAGCAGCTTAAGACAGGGGAATTCACCCCTCCACTTT. Its translation: CASSLRQGNSPLHF. The full variable domain, with the rest looked up from reference TRBV7-8 and TRBJ1-6, is GAGVSQSPRYKVAKRGQDVALRCDPISGHVSLFWYQQALGQGPEFLTYFQNEAQLDKSGLPSDRFFAERPEGSVSTLKIQRTQQEDSAVYLCASSLRQGNSPLHFGNGTRLTVT.

This chain links TRBV4-2 with TRBJ1-2; 8 positions match TRBD1. The trim removed 5 bases at V and 2 bases at J, leaving 7 bases unmatched. Germline CDR1 reads LGHNA; CDR2 reads YNFKEQ. This CDR3 contains 15 residues. DNA of the CDR3: TGTGCCAGCAGCGAGACCGGGACAGGAAACTATGGCTACACCTTC. Residues: CASSETGTGNYGYTF.